Below, 25 T cell receptor beta chains from the same sample are listed, as sequenced in a study of cytomegalovirus exposure and HLA in healthy donors. Use of 60 Vbeta and 13 Jbeta primers characterized the PCR. The repertoire was sequenced with immunoSEQ multiplex PCR; TCRdb's copy has only in-frame clones and lacks some. The sample includes under 250,000 clones, almost 80% of them seen just once. Sequencing was done on a sample of PBMCs. All receptors come from a male donor in good health and CMV-seronegative.

This clone appeared a single time. The V and J genes are TRBV7-3 and TRBJ2-1, with 10 positions matching TRBD2. Per the germline V gene, CDR1 is SGHTA and CDR2 is FQGTGA. The V segment lost 3 bases and the J segment 5 bases; nucleotides outside the gene matches: 4. The CDR3 contains 15 residues. The CDR3 region has the DNA TGTGCCAGCAGCTTTGGGACTAGCGCCCACAATGAGCAGTTCTTC. Residues: CASSFGTSAHNEQFF.

The J gene is TRBJ1-1, the V gene TRBV5-4; perhaps TRBD1 as D (6 bases). With 0 bases removed from V and 0 bases from J, the gap between germline ends came to 15 bases. Germline V gene sequence: CDR1 SGHNT, CDR2 YYREEE (reference sequence). This CDR3 has 17 amino acids. The CDR3 bases are TGTGCCAGCAGCTTGGCAGGGGCGCTTGGAATGAACACTGAAGCTTTCTTT. It yields the protein CASSLAGALGMNTEAFF.

The genes are TRBV7-5 and TRBJ1-3. TRBV7-5 is deemed a pseudogene. This CDR3 comprises 17 residues. CDR3 DNA: TGTGTCAGAAGCTTAGTTTGGGGGGATCTCTCTGGAAACACCATATATTTT. This sequence encodes CVRSLVWGDLSGNTIYF.

A few counts support this clone. V usage is TRBV4-3 and J usage is TRBJ2-1; TRBD2 aligns across 7 bases. CDR3 length equals 16 residues. V lost 3 bases and J lost 8; bases outside the gene matches: 13. CDR1 and CDR2 from the germline V gene are LGHNA and YSLEER. The CDR3 loop reads CASSQNPGEGSDEQFF. CDR3 sequence (DNA): TGCGCCAGCAGCCAGAACCCGGGGGAGGGCAGCGATGAGCAGTTCTTC.

This chain joins TRBV28 and TRBJ2-1; a weak D match, TRBD2 (6 bases). Trimming stripped 2 bases from V and 2 bases from J, with 7 bases between. The germline gives CDR1 MDHEN, CDR2 SYDVKM. The CDR3 has 14 residues. The CDR3 sequence is CASSLRGAYNEQFF. The CDR3 DNA is TGTGCCAGCAGTTTACGCGGGGCCTACAATGAGCAGTTCTTC.

The genes are TRBV18 and TRBJ1-5; 7 nucleotides line up with TRBD1. Germline-derived CDR1 and CDR2 are KGHSH and LQKENI. The J segment lost 9 bases and the V segment lost 6 bases, leaving 11 bases of the junction unmatched. This CDR3 is built from 14 residues. The DNA of the CDR3 is TGTGCCAGCTCCCTGAAAGGGGGCGAGCGGCCCCAGCATTTT. Amino acid sequence: CASSLKGGERPQHF.

The genes are TRBV9 and TRBJ2-3, with D uncertain. V was shortened by 4 bases and J by 5 bases, with 8 bases between the two germline ends. CDR1 and CDR2 from the germline V gene are SGDLS and YYNGEE. This CDR3 region has 12 residues. The CDR3 spells CASSPRLDTQYF. Here the CDR3 DNA reads TGTGCCAGCAGCCCTAGACTAGATACGCAGTATTTT.

Points on this clone: The sample holds other DNA sequences that translate to the same CDR3. This chain links TRBV27 with TRBJ1-5, with a tentative D call TRBD1 (6 bases). The CDR3 sequence is 17 residues long. V lost 9 bases and J lost 4, with 25 bases in between. Germline V lookup: CDR1 MNHEY, CDR2 SMNVEV (reference sequence). DNA for the CDR3: TGTGCCAGTAGCAATCAGGGGAAAGGGGGTCGGAATCAGCCCCAGCATTTT. Translating it yields CASSNQGKGGRNQPQHF.

The V gene is TRBV19, the J gene TRBJ1-1; D remains ambiguous. With 5 bases removed from V and 7 bases from J, the gap between germline ends came to 14 bases. The CDR3 has 13 residues. Germline loops: CDR1 LNHDA, CDR2 SQIVND (reference sequence). The CDR3 spells CASSPPGKIEAFF. The DNA for the CDR3 is TGTGCCAGTAGTCCCCCGGGTAAAATTGAAGCTTTCTTT.

The chain combines TRBV13 with TRBJ2-1, with 9 positions matching TRBD2. CDR3 length: 15 amino acids. The V segment lost 7 bases and the J segment 5 bases; nucleotides outside the gene matches: 9. Germline CDR1 and CDR2: PRHDT and FYEKMQ (reference sequence). CDR3 sequence (DNA): TGTGCCAGCACCAACATTGCGGGAGGGAACAATGAGCAGTTCTTC. Its protein product is CASTNIAGGNNEQFF.

The rearrangement links TRBV19 to TRBJ1-2, with 7 bases lining up with TRBD1. This CDR3 is built from 12 residues. The trim removed 5 bases at V and 10 bases at J, leaving 7 bases unmatched. CDR1 LNHDA and CDR2 SQIVND come from the germline V gene (reference sequence). The CDR3: CASSLQTGSYTF. In DNA, the CDR3 is TGTGCCAGTAGTCTCCAGACAGGGTCCTACACCTTC.

A single count supports this clone. The rearrangement uses TRBV10-1 and TRBJ2-7, with TRBD2 matching over 10 bases. CDR1 and CDR2 from the germline V gene are WNHNN and SYGVQD (reference sequence). With V trimmed by 11 bases and J by 4 bases, 14 bases remained unmatched. CDR3 size: 15 residues. The CDR3, as DNA: TGCGCCGGTCATAATACCGGGACTAGCGAATACGAGCAGTACTTC. Its protein product is CAGHNTGTSEYEQYF.

This chain connects TRBV7-7 to TRBJ2-1, with 9 bases aligning to TRBD2. The V gene's germline CDR1 is SSHAT and CDR2 FNYEAQ (reference sequence). V was pared by 5 bases and J by 9 bases, with 20 bases of the junction left unmatched. The CDR3 sequence is 18 residues long. The CDR3 DNA sequence: TGTGCCAGCAGCCCCACTCCCTTAGCGGGGGTTTTGGTAGGTGAGCAGTTCTTC. Translated: CASSPTPLAGVLVGEQFF.

The rearrangement uses TRBV18 and TRBJ2-2; a possible D gene is TRBD2 (6 bases). Looked up from germline, CDR1 is KGHSH and CDR2 is LQKENI. This CDR3 is 11 amino acids long. Trimming shortened V by 8 bases and J by 5 bases, and 6 bases separated the two germline ends. The CDR3 DNA reads TGTGCCAGCCGGGGGACCGGGGAGCTGTTTTTT. Its protein product is CASRGTGELFF.

This chain uses TRBV6-1 with TRBJ2-2, with 7 bases lining up with TRBD2. The length of the CDR3 is 15 residues. The germline gives CDR1 MNHNS, CDR2 SASEGT. V lost 5 bases and J lost 4; bases outside the gene matches: 7. The CDR3 protein is CASSLGGEGTGELFF. CDR3 DNA: TGTGCCAGCAGTTTGGGCGGGGAGGGCACCGGGGAGCTGTTTTTT.

This clone was seen only a few times. The chain carries TRBV18 and TRBJ2-7; the match to TRBD1 covers 8 bases. With V trimmed by 2 bases and J by 3 bases, 3 bases remained unmatched. CDR1 and CDR2 from the germline V gene are KGHSH and LQKENI. The CDR3 extends over 14 amino acids. The CDR3 bases are TGTGCCAGCTCACCAACTGGACAGGGCTACGAGCAGTACTTC. This translates into CASSPTGQGYEQYF.

V gene TRBV10-3 combines with J gene TRBJ1-2; maybe TRBD1 (5 bases). Trimming took off 3 bases at V and 0 bases at J, with 14 bases between the two ends. The CDR3 has 16 amino acids. Germline V gene data show CDR1 as ENHRY and CDR2 as SYGVKD. The CDR3 sequence is CAISETRQGANYGYTF. The CDR3 coding sequence is TGTGCCATCAGTGAAACCCGGCAGGGTGCTAACTATGGCTACACCTTC.

The chain joins TRBV2 to TRBJ2-1; perhaps TRBD2 as D (5 bases). V shed 7 bases and J shed 4 bases, with 14 bases lying between them. Germline V gene lookup returns CDR1 SNHLY and CDR2 FYNNEI. This CDR3 is 14 amino acids long. The CDR3 DNA follows: TGTGCCAGCATACGGGAAAGCTTGTACAATGAGCAGTTCTTC. This encodes CASIRESLYNEQFF. Supplemented by reference TRBV2 and TRBJ2-1, the full variable domain reads EPEVTQTPSHQVTQMGQEVILRCVPISNHLYFYWYRQILGQKVEFLVSFYNNEISEKSEIFDDQFSVERPDGSNFTLKIRSTKLEDSAMYFCASIRESLYNEQFFGPGTRLTVL.

V and J are TRBV5-8 and TRBJ1-5; D is undetermined. With 4 bases removed from V and 2 bases from J, the gap between germline ends came to 13 bases. The CDR3 sequence is 15 residues long. From germline, CDR1 is SGHTS and CDR2 YDEGEE. The CDR3 protein is CASSTTGFRNQPQHF. The DNA for the CDR3 is TGTGCCAGCAGCACGACCGGGTTTCGCAATCAGCCCCAGCATTTT.

As for this clone: The junction does not match germline at one end; this may be a read error. J is TRBJ2-7 and V is TRBV27; D may be TRBD2 (6 bases). This CDR3 spans 14 amino acids. Germline values: CDR1 MNHEY, CDR2 SMNVEV (reference sequence). CDR3: CASRPGTRLGFPNF. CDR3 nucleotide sequence: TGTGCCAGCAGACCTGGGACCAGACTAGGTTTTCCAAACTTC.

This sequence joins TRBV7-2 and TRBJ1-5, with D tentatively TRBD1 (6 bases). Germline CDR1 is SGHTA and CDR2 is FQGNSA. CDR3 length: 14 residues. V lost 0 bases and J lost 7, with 10 bases in between. CDR3: CASSLAGGPQPQHF. The CDR3 nucleotides read TGTGCCAGCAGCTTAGCAGGGGGTCCCCAGCCCCAGCATTTT.

In its sample, this clone was seen once. This chain connects TRBV2 to TRBJ1-1; TRBD1 aligns across 9 bases. Germline V gives CDR1 SNHLY, CDR2 FYNNEI. The CDR3 loop spans 19 amino acids. With V trimmed by 4 bases and J by 3 bases, 18 bases remained unmatched. The CDR3: CASSVRMIRDRAGDTEAFF. The CDR3 nucleotides read TGTGCCAGCAGTGTGAGAATGATCCGGGACAGGGCAGGGGACACTGAAGCTTTCTTT.

The chain joins TRBV7-6 to TRBJ2-3; D is possibly TRBD1 (6 bases). The CDR3 extends over 17 amino acids. Germline-derived CDR1 and CDR2 are SGHVS and FNYEAQ. Trimming removed 4 bases from V and 3 bases from J, with 20 bases in between. CDR3 nucleotide sequence: TGTGCCAGCAGCTCGCTGTTGGGGGCGAGGTTGACAGATACGCAGTATTTT. As protein: CASSSLLGARLTDTQYF. The whole variable domain, remainder taken from reference TRBV7-6 and TRBJ2-3, is GAGVSQSPRYKVTKRGQDVALRCDPISGHVSLYWYRQALGQGPEFLTYFNYEAQQDKSGLPNDRFSAERPEGSISTLTIQRTEQRDSAMYRCASSSLLGARLTDTQYFGPGTRLTVL.

The chain joins TRBV7-9 to TRBJ2-6, with D perhaps matching TRBD1 (6 bases). Looked up from germline, CDR1 is SEHNR and CDR2 is FQNEAQ (reference sequence). The length of the CDR3 is 18 residues. V lost 5 bases to trimming and J lost 0 bases, with 17 bases between them. In DNA, the CDR3 is TGTGCCAGCAGCCAAGGCCCGGGACACCGCTCTGGGGCCAACGTCCTGACTTTC. Its protein product is CASSQGPGHRSGANVLTF.

This sequence joins TRBV14 and TRBJ1-3; D gene uncertain. CDR1 is SGHDN, CDR2 FVKESK, per germline. This CDR3 is built from 15 residues. V dropped 3 bases and J dropped 0 bases, with 9 bases sitting between them. The CDR3 DNA sequence: TGTGCCAGCAGCCACAGTTCTCACTCTGGAAACACCATATATTTT. Translation: CASSHSSHSGNTIYF. The complete variable domain, with remaining parts taken from reference TRBV14 and TRBJ1-3, reads EAGVTQFPSHSVIEKGQTVTLRCDPISGHDNLYWYRRVMGKEIKFLLHFVKESKQDESGMPNNRFLAERTGGTYSTLKVQPAELEDSGVYFCASSHSSHSGNTIYFGEGSWLTVV.